This T cell receptor (beta chain) was observed in a study of blood T cell repertoires in COVID-19. Study-level background: Acute and convalescent COVID-19 samples came from the United States, Italy and Spain. The cDNA or gDNA used as material had been derived from T cells, B-cell-depleted T cells, or PBMCs.

Enrollment of patients from Seattle took place during active infection, with longitudinal follow-up. Under the authors' procedure: How many nucleated cells were present was estimated from reference gene primer amplification. The table came from immunoSEQ multiplex PCR; TCRdb's copy has only in-frame clones and leaves some out. That table is the source of V, J and clone size, and D and trimming were worked out from the DNA. The sample yields some 180,000 clones, around four fifths seen once. The source material was peripheral blood. This clonotype was obtained from a woman aged 35 to 49 with COVID-19, enrolled during active disease.

The CDR3, as DNA: TGTGCCAGCAGCAAAGTTCTCCCTCGGGTAACAGGGACTGGAAACACCATATATTTT. Protein sequence: CASSKVLPRVTGTGNTIYF. The genes are TRBV21-1 and TRBJ1-3; the table names TRBD1, a call not compared with the DNA. TRBV21-1 is a pseudogene segment. CDR3 size: 19 residues.